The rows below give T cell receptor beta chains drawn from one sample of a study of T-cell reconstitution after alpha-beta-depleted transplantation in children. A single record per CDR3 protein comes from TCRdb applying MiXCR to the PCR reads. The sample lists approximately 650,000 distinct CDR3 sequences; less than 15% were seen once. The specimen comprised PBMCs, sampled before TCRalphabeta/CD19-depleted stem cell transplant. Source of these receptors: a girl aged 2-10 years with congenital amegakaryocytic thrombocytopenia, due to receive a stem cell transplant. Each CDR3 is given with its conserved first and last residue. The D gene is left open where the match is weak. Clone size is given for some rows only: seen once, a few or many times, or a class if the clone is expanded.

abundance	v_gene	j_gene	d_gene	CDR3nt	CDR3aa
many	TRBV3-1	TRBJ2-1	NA	TGTGCCAGCAGCCAAGACTACGGTGGCGAGCAGTTCTTC	CASSQDYGGEQFF
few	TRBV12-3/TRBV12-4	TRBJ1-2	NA	TGTGCCAGCAGTCTCAGGGGTGTGGTGTTCTATGGCTACACCTTC	CASSLRGVVFYGYTF
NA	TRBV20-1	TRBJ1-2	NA	TGCAGTGCCCTCCCCCACACAAGGTCCAACGGCTACACCTTC	CSALPHTRSNGYTF
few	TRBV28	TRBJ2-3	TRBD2	TGTGCCAGCAGTCTTAGACTAGCGGGAGAGAGGAACACAGATACGCAGTATTTT	CASSLRLAGERNTDTQYF
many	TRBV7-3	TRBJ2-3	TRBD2	TGTGCCAGCAGCTTAATGTGGATTAGCGGGAGAGAAGGAGTAAGCACAGATACGCAGTATTTT	CASSLMWISGREGVSTDTQYF
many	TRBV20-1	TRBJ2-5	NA	TGCAGTGCCCAACGTGCCGAGACCCAGTACTTC	CSAQRAETQYF
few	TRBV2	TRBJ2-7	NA	TGTGCCAGCAGGAACAAGGGGGAGCAGTACTTC	CASRNKGEQYF
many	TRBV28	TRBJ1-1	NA	TGTGCCAGCAGTCGGGCGTCAGGGAGGAACACTGAAGCTTTCTTT	CASSRASGRNTEAFF
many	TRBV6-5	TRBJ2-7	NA	TGTGCCAGCAGTTACTCGATTGGTCTGGGTGGGGCCTACGAGCAGTACTTC	CASSYSIGLGGAYEQYF
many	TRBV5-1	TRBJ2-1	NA	TGCGCCAGCAGCTTGGCCTTGAGCATACTATTCCGGGTCAATGAGCAGTTCTTC	CASSLALSILFRVNEQFF
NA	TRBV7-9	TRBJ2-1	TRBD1	TGTGCCAGCAGCTTCGGACAGGGTTACAATGAGCAGTTCTTC	CASSFGQGYNEQFF
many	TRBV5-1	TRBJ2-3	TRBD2	TGCGCCACCACCCCAACTAGCGAGACAGATACGCAGTATTTT	CATTPTSETDTQYF